The TCR beta chain described here comes from a study of OX40 agonist ivuxolimab in advanced cancers. Study summary: Among those enrolled, mean age was around 55 years (range 23 to 79) and 70% to 85% were male.

Study-wide results and caveats: Both CD4+ and CD8+ T cell populations in blood had undergone clonal expansion by week 6 at 0.1 to 3.0 mg/kg. Averaged across samples, CD8+ T cells carried more expanded clones than CD4+ did.

About this clone itself: No antigen is known for it.

Measured with immunoSEQ multiplex PCR; TCRdb has only the in-frame clones, and not every one. The sample lists about 79,000 clones, about nine tenths seen once, with less than 0.35% in the top ten. The source of this sequence is an adult with an advanced solid tumor such as melanoma, head and neck, liver or kidney cancer. This specimen consisted of CD4+ or CD8+ T cells sorted from blood, obtained in a trial of the OX40 agonist ivuxolimab.

CDR3 amino acids: CASSDRENTEAFF. CDR3 DNA sequence: TGTGCCAGCAGTGACCGGGAAAACACTGAAGCTTTCTTT. The V gene is TRBV6-4, the J gene TRBJ1-1; D is unresolved. The germline CDR1 and CDR2 sequences are MRHNA and SNTAGT. Trimming cost V 2 bases and J 2 bases, with 6 bases left between them. The CDR3 spans 13 residues.